Described below is a single TCR beta chain sequence and its context. The record originates from a study of T cell changes during pregnancy in multiple sclerosis. Generated by immunoSEQ multiplex PCR, the TCRdb table keeps only in-frame clones and is missing some. The sample lists about 64,000 clones, approximately 90% occurring once. CDR3 size: 14 residues. Per the germline V gene, CDR1 is SGHDT and CDR2 is YYEEEE. Trimming stripped 2 bases from V and 1 base from J, with 9 bases between. The gene calls are TRBV5-6 and TRBJ1-1; D remains ambiguous. The receptor was isolated from a female donor with multiple sclerosis, enrolled in a pregnancy study. This sample comprised peripheral blood, obtained in the second trimester of pregnancy. The CDR3 sequence is CASSLPGGNTEAFF. CDR3 DNA: TGTGCCAGCAGCTTACCCGGAGGGAACACTGAAGCTTTCTTT.